The T cell receptor (beta chain) under discussion was sequenced for a study of a mutant IDH1 vaccine in newly diagnosed glioma. Across the study: In weeks 1, 3, 5, 7, 11, 15, 19 and 23, patients were vaccinated.

The time point denotes: week 23, last vaccination. One vaccine dose held 300 ug of mutant IDH1 20-mer peptide and came with topical imiquimod. New WHO grade 3 or 4 astrocytomas that were IDH1-mutant and ATRX-lost had been found in donors. CDR1 SNHLY and CDR2 FYNNEI come from the germline V gene. This CDR3 has 17 amino acids. Trimming cost V 6 bases and J 0 bases; bases outside gene matches: 10. This clone was recorded a few times. The antigen is unknown. This table comes from immunoSEQ multiplex PCR, and its TCRdb copy is limited to in-frame clones, with some not included. The sample carries tens of thousands of clones, 75% to 90% recorded once.

The source is a man aged 18 to 29 with glioma. The starting material was PBMCs, obtained from a glioma patient whose treatment included an IDH1 peptide vaccine. The V call is TRBV2, the J call TRBJ1-1, with 10 bases matching TRBD1. The CDR3 loop is CASRGGTGAIMNTEAFF. The CDR3 DNA is TGTGCCAGCAGGGGAGGGACAGGGGCGATCATGAACACTGAAGCTTTCTTT. The full variable domain, in which reference TRBV2 and TRBJ1-1 provide the parts outside the CDR3, is EPEVTQTPSHQVTQMGQEVILRCVPISNHLYFYWYRQILGQKVEFLVSFYNNEISEKSEIFDDQFSVERPDGSNFTLKIRSTKLEDSAMYFCASRGGTGAIMNTEAFFGQGTRLTVV.